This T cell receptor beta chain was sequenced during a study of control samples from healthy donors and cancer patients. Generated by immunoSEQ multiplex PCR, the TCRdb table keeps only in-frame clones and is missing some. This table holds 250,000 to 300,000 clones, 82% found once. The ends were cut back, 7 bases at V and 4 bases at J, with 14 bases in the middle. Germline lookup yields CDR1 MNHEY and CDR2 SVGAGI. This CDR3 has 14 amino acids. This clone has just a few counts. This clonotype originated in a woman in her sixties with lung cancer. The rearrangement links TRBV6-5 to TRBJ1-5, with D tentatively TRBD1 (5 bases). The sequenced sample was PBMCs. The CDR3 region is CASTPFGGNQPQHF. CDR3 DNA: TGTGCCAGCACCCCCTTTGGGGGAAATCAGCCCCAGCATTTT.